The T cell receptor (beta chain) under discussion was sequenced for a study of CD8 T cells in ankylosing spondylitis. Study-level findings and limits: The authors reported significant enrichment of disease-linked clones in matched ankylosing spondylitis synovial fluid.

This clonotype was seen at least ten times. Its cognate antigen is unknown. TCRdb passed the 5' RACE reads through MiXCR, listing each CDR3 protein once. This sample has about 140,000 distinct CDR3 sequences, with 7% to 9% found just once. CDR3 size: 15 residues. J gave up 11 bases and V 5 bases, and 10 bases lay outside the gene matches. CDR1 is SGHAT, CDR2 FQNNGV, per germline. Sequenced input: synovial fluid, either unsorted or a sorted T cell fraction (not recorded which). The source of this sequence is a male donor with ankylosing spondylitis. The chain has TRBV11-2 and TRBJ2-1, with 12 bases matching TRBD2. CDR3 in amino acids: CASSPSGGARIKQFF. The CDR3 nucleotides are TGTGCCAGCAGCCCTAGCGGGGGGGCCCGTATTAAGCAGTTCTTC.